This T cell receptor (beta chain) appears in the sequencing data of a study of read filtering for tumor transcriptome and immune sequencing. The CDR3 sequence is 14 residues long. The germline V gene has CDR1 SGDLS and CDR2 YYNGEE. General study results and limits: Correlation between methods rose after single-read clonotypes were removed.

The library was built from 400 to 500 ng RNA with molecular barcoded adaptors for alpha/delta and beta/gamma chains. One entry per CDR3 protein results from TCRdb running MiXCR on the reads. The table shows approximately 40,000 distinct CDR3 sequences, with less than 15% occurring only once. To note about this clonotype: Its antigen is still unknown. A read error may produce the germline difference seen at one junction end.

This TCR derives from a donor at least 40 years old with multiple myeloma. V usage is TRBV9 and J usage is TRBJ2-2, with no clear D. Sequencing used a population of CD138-negative cells sorted from bone marrow. DNA of the CDR3: TGTGTCAGCAGCGCCCGGCAGGTGGTCGGGGAGCTGTTTTTT. It translates to CVSSARQVVGELFF.